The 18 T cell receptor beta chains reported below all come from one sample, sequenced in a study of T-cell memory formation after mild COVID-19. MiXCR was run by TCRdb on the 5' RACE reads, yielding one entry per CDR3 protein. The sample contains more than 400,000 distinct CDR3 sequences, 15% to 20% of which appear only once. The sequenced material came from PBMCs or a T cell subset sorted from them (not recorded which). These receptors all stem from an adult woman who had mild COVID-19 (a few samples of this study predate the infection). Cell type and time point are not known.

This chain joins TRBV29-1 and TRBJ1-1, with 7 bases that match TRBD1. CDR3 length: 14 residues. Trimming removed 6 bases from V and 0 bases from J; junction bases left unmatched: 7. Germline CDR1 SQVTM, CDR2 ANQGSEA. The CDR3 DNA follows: TGCAGCGTCATTGGGACAGCTATGAACACTGAAGCTTTCTTT. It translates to CSVIGTAMNTEAFF.

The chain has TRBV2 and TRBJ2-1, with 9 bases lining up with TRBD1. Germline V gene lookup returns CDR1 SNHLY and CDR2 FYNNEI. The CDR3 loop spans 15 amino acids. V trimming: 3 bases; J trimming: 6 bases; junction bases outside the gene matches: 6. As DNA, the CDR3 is TGTGCCAGCAGTGACGTGACAGGGGGGGCCAATGAGCAGTTCTTC. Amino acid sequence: CASSDVTGGANEQFF.

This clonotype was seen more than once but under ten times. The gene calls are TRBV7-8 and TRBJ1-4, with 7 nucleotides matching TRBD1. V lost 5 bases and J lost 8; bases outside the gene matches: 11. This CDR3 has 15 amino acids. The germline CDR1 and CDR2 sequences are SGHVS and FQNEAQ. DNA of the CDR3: TGTGCCAGCAGCCTTAGGGGACAGCAATACGAAAAACTGTTTTTT. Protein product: CASSLRGQQYEKLFF.

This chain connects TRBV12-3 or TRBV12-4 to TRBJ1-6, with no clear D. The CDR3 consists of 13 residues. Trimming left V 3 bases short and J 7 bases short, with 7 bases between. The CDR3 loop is CASSFTENSPLHF. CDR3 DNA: TGTGCCAGCAGTTTTACGGAGAATTCACCCCTCCACTTT.

This chain's CDR3 is CASRRTTGELFF. CDR3 DNA sequence: TGTGCCAGCAGGCGAACGACCGGGGAGCTGTTTTTT. The rearrangement links TRBV27 to TRBJ2-2; D is unresolved. Per germline, CDR1 MNHEY and CDR2 SMNVEV (reference sequence). With 6 bases removed from V and 5 bases from J, the gap between germline ends came to 7 bases. The CDR3 length is 12 residues.

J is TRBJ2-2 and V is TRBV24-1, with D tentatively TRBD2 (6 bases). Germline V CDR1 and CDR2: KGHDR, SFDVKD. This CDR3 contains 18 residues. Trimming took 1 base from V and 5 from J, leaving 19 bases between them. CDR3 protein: CATSDFSGAGAGTGELFF. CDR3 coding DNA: TGTGCCACCAGTGATTTTAGCGGTGCTGGGGCAGGGACCGGGGAGCTGTTTTTT.

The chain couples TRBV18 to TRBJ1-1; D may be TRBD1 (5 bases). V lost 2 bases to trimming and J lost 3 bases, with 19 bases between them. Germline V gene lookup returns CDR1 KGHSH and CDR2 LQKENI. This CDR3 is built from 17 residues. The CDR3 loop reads CASSPGIARGGYTEAFF. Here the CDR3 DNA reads TGTGCCAGCTCACCAGGCATTGCTAGGGGAGGGTACACTGAAGCTTTCTTT.

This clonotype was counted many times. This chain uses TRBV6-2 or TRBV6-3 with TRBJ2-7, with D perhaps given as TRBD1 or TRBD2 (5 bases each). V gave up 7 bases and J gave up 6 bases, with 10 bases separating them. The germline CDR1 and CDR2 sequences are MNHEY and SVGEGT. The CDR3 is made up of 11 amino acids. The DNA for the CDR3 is TGTGCCAGCAACCATGGGGGCGAGCAGTACTTC. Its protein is CASNHGGEQYF.

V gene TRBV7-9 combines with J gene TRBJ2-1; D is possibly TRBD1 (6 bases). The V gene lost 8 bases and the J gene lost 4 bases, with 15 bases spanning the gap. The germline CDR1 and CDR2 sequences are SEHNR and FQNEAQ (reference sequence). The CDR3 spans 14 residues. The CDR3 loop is CASGSDRSYNEQFF. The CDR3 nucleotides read TGTGCCAGCGGATCCGACAGGTCTTACAATGAGCAGTTCTTC.

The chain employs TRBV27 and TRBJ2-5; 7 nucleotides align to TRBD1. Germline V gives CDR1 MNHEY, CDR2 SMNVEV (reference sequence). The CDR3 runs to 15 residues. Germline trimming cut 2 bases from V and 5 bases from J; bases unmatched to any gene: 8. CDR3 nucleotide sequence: TGTGCCAGCAGTTTAGCAGGGACAGATGGGGAGACCCAGTACTTC. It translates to CASSLAGTDGETQYF.

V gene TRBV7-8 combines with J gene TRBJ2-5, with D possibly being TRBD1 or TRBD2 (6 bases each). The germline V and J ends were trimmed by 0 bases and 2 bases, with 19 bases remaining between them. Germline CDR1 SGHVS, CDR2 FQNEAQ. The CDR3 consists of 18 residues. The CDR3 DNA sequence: TGTGCCAGCAGCTTAGCGTTTGGTGGGGCGGGGACACAAGAGACCCAGTACTTC. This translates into CASSLAFGGAGTQETQYF.

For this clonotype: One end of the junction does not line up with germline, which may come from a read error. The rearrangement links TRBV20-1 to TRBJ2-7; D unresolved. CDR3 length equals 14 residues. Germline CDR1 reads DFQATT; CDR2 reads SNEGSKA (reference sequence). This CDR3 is CSARGAPLSYEQHF. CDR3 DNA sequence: TGCAGTGCTAGAGGAGCCCCACTTTCCTACGAGCAGCACTTC.

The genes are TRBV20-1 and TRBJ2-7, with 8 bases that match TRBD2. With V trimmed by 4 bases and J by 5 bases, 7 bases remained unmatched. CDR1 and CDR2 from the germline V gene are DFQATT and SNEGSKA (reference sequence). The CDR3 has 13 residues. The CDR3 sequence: CSAKSGRLNEQYF. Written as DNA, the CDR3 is TGCAGTGCTAAGAGCGGGAGACTCAACGAGCAGTACTTC.

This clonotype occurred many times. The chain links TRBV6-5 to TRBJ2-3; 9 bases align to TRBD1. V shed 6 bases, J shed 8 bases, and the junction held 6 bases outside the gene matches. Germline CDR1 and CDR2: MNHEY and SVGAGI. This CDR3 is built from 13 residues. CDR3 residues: CASRQQGAATQYF. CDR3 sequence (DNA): TGTGCCAGCAGACAACAGGGGGCAGCTACGCAGTATTTT.

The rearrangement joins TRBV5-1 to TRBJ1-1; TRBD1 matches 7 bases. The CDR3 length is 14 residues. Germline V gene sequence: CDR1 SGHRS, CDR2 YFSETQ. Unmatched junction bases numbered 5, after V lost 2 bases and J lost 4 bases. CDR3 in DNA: TGCGCCAGCAGCTTTAAGACAGGGACCACTGAAGCTTTCTTT. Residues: CASSFKTGTTEAFF.

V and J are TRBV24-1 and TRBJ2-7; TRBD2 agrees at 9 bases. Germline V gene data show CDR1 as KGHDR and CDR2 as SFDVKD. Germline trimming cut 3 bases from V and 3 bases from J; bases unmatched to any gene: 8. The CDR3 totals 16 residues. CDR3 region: CATSDHQRGEVYEQYF. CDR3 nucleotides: TGTGCCACCAGTGATCACCAGCGGGGGGAGGTCTACGAGCAGTACTTC.

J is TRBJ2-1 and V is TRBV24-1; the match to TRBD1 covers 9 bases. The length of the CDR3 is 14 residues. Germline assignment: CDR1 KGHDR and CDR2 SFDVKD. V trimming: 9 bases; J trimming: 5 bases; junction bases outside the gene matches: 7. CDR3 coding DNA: TGTGCCACCGTGGCACAGGGGGCGAACAATGAGCAGTTCTTC. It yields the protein CATVAQGANNEQFF.

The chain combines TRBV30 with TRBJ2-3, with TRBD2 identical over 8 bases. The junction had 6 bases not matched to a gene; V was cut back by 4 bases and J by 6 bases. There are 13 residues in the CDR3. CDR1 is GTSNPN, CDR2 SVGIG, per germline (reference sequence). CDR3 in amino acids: CAWTKRERDTQYF. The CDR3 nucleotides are TGTGCCTGGACCAAGCGGGAGAGGGATACGCAGTATTTT.